Each of the 5 T cell receptor beta chains below was sequenced from the same sample in a study. TCRdb fed the RT-PCR reads into MiXCR, producing one record per CDR3 protein. This table has fewer than 800,000 distinct CDR3 sequences, 14% appearing once. Sequenced input: memory CD4+ T cells from blood. The receptors derive from a female donor in good health, serving as a healthy control.

The J gene is TRBJ2-3, the V gene TRBV24-1, with TRBD1 as a possible D gene (5 bases). The CDR3 has 13 residues. Trimming took off 5 bases at V and 7 bases at J, with 12 bases between the two ends. In germline, CDR1 is KGHDR, CDR2 SFDVKD. The CDR3 is CATSGHAGNTQYF. CDR3 in DNA: TGTGCCACCAGTGGCCATGCAGGGAATACGCAGTATTTT.

The sample holds a few counts of this clonotype. The chain is built from TRBV15 and TRBJ2-7; tentatively, D is TRBD1 (5 bases). The CDR3 consists of 15 residues. Germline loops: CDR1 LNHNV, CDR2 YYDKDF (reference sequence). With 0 bases removed from V and 2 bases from J, the gap between germline ends came to 11 bases. CDR3 region: CATSRDRSRAYEQYF. The CDR3 nucleotides read TGTGCCACCAGCAGAGATCGAAGCAGGGCCTACGAGCAGTACTTC.

Many counts were recorded for this clonotype. This sequence joins TRBV6-5 and TRBJ2-7; 8 positions agree with TRBD1. Germline V gene sequence: CDR1 MNHEY, CDR2 SVGAGI. There are 16 residues in the CDR3. The ends lost 0 bases at V and 0 bases at J; junction bases unmatched: 4. The chain's CDR3 is CASSYSDRVSSYEQYF. The CDR3, as DNA: TGTGCCAGCAGTTACTCGGACAGGGTAAGCTCCTACGAGCAGTACTTC.

This clonotype was counted many times. CDR3: CSARTFTGGETQYF. CDR3 sequence (DNA): TGCAGTGCTAGGACGTTTACTGGAGGAGAGACCCAGTACTTC. V gene TRBV20-1 combines with J gene TRBJ2-5, with D tentatively TRBD2 (5 bases). CDR1 and CDR2 from the germline V gene are DFQATT and SNEGSKA (reference sequence). There are 14 residues in the CDR3. Trimming stripped 3 bases from V and 4 bases from J, with 15 bases between.

This clonotype was picked up a small number of times. V usage is TRBV6-5 and J usage is TRBJ1-4; tentative D call: TRBD1 (5 bases). CDR1 and CDR2 from the germline V gene are MNHEY and SVGAGI. The CDR3 has 14 residues. V lost 5 bases to trimming and J lost 12 bases, with 19 bases between them. CDR3 sequence reads: CASSHRGFGGELFF. In DNA, the CDR3 is TGTGCCAGCAGTCATAGGGGATTCGGGGGAGAACTGTTTTTT.